This TCR beta chain was retrieved from a study of blood T cell repertoires in COVID-19. The protocol was immunoSEQ multiplex PCR, while the TCRdb copy is restricted to in-frame clones and leaves out a portion. The sample lists some 150,000 clones; roughly 80% were seen once. This CDR3 comprises 13 residues. After removal of 3 bases from V and 4 bases from J, the junction contained 2 bases not matched to a gene. Germline V gene sequence: CDR1 SGHRS, CDR2 YFSETQ. This chain joins TRBV5-1 and TRBJ2-5; the match to TRBD1 covers 8 bases. The material sequenced was PBMCs or T cells enriched from blood (not recorded which). This clonotype was sampled from a man between 50 and 59 years old who had recovered from COVID-19. The chain's CDR3 is CASSWGQVETQYF. The CDR3 nucleotides read TGCGCCAGCAGCTGGGGACAGGTAGAGACCCAGTACTTC.